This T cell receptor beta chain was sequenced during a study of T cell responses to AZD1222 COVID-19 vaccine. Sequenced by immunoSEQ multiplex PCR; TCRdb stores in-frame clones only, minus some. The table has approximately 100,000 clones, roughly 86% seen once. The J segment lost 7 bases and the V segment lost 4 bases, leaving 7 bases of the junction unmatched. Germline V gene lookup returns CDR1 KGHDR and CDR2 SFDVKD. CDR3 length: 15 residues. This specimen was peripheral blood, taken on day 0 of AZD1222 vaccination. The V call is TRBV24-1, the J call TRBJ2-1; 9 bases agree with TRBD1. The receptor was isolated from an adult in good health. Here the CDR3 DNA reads TGTGCCACCAGTGAGCTGGGGGACAGGGCAAATGAGCAGTTCTTC. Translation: CATSELGDRANEQFF.